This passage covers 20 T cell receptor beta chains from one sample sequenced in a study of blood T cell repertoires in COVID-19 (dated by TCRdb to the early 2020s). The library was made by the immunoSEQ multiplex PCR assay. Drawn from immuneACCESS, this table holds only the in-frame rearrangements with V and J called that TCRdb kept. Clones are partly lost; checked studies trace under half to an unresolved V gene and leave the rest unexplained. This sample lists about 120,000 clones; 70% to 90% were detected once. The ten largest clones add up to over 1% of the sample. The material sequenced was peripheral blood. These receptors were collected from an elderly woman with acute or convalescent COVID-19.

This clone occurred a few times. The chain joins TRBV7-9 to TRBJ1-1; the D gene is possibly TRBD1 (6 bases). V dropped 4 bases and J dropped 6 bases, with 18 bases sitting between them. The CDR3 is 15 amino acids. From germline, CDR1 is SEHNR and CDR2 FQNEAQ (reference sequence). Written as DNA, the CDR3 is TGTGCCAGCAGCTCGTGGGACACTACGGAGTCTGAAGCTTTCTTT. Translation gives CASSSWDTTESEAFF.

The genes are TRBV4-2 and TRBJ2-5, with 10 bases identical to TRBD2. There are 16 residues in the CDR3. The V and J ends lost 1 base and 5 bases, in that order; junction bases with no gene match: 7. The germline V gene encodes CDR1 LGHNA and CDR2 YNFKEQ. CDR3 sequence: CASSQVATSGHETQYF. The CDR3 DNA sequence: TGTGCCAGCAGCCAAGTAGCGACTAGCGGGCACGAGACCCAGTACTTC.

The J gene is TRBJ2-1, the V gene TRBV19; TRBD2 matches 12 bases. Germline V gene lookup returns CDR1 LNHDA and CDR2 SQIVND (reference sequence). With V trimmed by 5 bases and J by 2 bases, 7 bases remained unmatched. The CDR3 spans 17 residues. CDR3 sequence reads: CASSPGLAGLAYNEQFF. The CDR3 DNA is TGTGCCAGTAGTCCCGGACTAGCGGGACTGGCCTACAATGAGCAGTTCTTC.

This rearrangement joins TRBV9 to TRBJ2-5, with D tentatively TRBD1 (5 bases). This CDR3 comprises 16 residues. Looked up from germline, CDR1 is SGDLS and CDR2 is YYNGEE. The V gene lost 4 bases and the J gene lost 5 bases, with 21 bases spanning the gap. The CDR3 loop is CASSPNWGLGWETQYF. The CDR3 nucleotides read TGTGCCAGCAGCCCCAACTGGGGCCTTGGCTGGGAGACCCAGTACTTC.

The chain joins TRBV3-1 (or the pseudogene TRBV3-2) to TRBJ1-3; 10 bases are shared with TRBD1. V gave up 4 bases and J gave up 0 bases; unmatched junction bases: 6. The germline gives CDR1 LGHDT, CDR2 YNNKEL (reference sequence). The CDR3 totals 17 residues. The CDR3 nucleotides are TGTGCCAGCAGCCTGGGACAGGGGTCAGTCTCTGGAAACACCATATATTTT. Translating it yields CASSLGQGSVSGNTIYF.

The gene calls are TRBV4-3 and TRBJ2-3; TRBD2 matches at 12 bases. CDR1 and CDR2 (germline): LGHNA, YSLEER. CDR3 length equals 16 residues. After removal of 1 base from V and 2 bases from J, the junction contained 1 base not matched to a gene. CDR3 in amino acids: CASSQGTSGITDTQYF. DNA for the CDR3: TGCGCCAGCAGCCAAGGGACTAGCGGGATCACAGATACGCAGTATTTT.

The CDR3 here is CASRRAGQGLYEQYF. The CDR3 DNA reads as TGTGCCAGCAGACGTGCTGGACAGGGCCTCTACGAGCAGTACTTC. The V call is TRBV27, the J call TRBJ2-7, with 8 positions matching TRBD1. The V and J ends lost 6 bases and 3 bases, in that order; junction bases with no gene match: 10. Germline CDR1 reads MNHEY; CDR2 reads SMNVEV (reference sequence). The CDR3 has 15 residues.

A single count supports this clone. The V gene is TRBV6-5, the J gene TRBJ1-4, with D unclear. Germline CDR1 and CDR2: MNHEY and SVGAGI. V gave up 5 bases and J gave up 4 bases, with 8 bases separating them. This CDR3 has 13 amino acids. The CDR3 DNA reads TGTGCCAGCAGTCCCAGTTTTAATGAAAAACTGTTTTTT. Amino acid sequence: CASSPSFNEKLFF.

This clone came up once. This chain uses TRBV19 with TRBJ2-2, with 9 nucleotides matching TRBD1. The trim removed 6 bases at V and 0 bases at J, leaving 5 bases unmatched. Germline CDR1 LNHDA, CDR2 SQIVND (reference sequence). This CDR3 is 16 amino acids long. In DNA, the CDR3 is TGTGCCAGTAGGGACAGGGGAAACGCGAACACCGGGGAGCTGTTTTTT. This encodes CASRDRGNANTGELFF.

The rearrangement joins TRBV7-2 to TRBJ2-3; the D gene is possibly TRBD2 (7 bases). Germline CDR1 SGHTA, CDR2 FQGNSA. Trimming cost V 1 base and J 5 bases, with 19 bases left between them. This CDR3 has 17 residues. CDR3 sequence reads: CASSLVFRGALGDTQYF. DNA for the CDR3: TGTGCCAGCAGCTTAGTCTTCCGGGGGGCTCTTGGAGATACGCAGTATTTT.

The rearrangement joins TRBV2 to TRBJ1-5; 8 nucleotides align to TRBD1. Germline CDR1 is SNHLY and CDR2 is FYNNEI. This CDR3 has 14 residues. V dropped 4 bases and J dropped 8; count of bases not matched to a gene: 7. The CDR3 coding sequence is TGTGCCAGCAGTGTCCGGACAGGGTGGGAGCCCCAGCATTTT. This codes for CASSVRTGWEPQHF.

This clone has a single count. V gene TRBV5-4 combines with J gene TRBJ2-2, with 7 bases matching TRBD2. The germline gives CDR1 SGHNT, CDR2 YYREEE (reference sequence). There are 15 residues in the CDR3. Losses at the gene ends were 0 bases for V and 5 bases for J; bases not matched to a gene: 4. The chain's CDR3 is CASSLDQGGTGELFF. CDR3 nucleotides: TGTGCCAGCAGCTTGGATCAGGGAGGGACCGGGGAGCTGTTTTTT.

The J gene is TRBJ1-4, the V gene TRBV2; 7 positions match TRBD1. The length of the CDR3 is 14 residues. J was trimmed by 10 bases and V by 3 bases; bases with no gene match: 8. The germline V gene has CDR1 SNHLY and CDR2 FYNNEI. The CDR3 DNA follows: TGTGCCAGCAGTGATGAGGGGGCCCGGGGAAAACTGTTTTTT. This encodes CASSDEGARGKLFF.

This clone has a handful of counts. CDR3 residues: CASRRGQGSEAFF. The CDR3 DNA sequence: TGTGCCAGCAGGAGGGGACAGGGCTCTGAAGCTTTCTTT. The chain joins TRBV6-4 to TRBJ1-1, with TRBD1 identical over 9 bases. The trim removed 6 bases at V and 6 bases at J, leaving 5 bases unmatched. The CDR3 length is 13 residues. Per germline, CDR1 MRHNA and CDR2 SNTAGT.

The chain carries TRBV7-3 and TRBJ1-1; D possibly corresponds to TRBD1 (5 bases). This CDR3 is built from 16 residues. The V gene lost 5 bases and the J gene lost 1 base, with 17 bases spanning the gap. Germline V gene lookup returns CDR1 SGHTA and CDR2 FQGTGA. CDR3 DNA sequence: TGTGCCAGCAGCCTACAGGTTTCCTTCAGGAACACTGAAGCTTTCTTT. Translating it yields CASSLQVSFRNTEAFF.

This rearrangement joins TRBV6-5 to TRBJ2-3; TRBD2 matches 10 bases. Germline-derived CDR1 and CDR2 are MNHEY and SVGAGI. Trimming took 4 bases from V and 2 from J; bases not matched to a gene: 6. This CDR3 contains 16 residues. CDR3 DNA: TGTGCCAGCAGTTTCCTAGCGGGGGCCCTCACAGATACGCAGTATTTT. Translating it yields CASSFLAGALTDTQYF.

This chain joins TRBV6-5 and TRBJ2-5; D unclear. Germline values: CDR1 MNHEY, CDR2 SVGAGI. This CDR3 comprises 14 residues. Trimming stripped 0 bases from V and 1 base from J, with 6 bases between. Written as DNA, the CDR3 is TGTGCCAGCAGTTACTCGGCCCCCCAAGAGACCCAGTACTTC. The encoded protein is CASSYSAPQETQYF.

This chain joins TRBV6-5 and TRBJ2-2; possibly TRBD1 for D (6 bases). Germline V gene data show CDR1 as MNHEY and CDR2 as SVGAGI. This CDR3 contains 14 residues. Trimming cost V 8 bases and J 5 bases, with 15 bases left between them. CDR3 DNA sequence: TGTGCCAGCCGAAGTTTAAGGGGGACCGGGGAGCTGTTTTTT. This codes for CASRSLRGTGELFF.

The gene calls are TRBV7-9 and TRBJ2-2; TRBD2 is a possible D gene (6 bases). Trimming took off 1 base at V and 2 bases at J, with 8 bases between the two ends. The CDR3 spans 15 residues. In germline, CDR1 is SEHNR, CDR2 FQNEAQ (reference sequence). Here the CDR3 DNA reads TGTGCCAGCAGCTTAGTAGCGGCAAACACCGGGGAGCTGTTTTTT. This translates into CASSLVAANTGELFF.

CDR3 region: CASSYRTGGRQETQYF. The DNA of the CDR3 is TGTGCCAGCAGTTACCGGACAGGGGGGCGCCAAGAGACCCAGTACTTC. The chain recombines TRBV6-5 with TRBJ2-5, with 10 bases lining up with TRBD1. CDR1 is MNHEY, CDR2 SVGAGI, per germline. The CDR3 sequence is 16 residues long. Unmatched junction bases numbered 4, after V lost 2 bases and J lost 1 base.